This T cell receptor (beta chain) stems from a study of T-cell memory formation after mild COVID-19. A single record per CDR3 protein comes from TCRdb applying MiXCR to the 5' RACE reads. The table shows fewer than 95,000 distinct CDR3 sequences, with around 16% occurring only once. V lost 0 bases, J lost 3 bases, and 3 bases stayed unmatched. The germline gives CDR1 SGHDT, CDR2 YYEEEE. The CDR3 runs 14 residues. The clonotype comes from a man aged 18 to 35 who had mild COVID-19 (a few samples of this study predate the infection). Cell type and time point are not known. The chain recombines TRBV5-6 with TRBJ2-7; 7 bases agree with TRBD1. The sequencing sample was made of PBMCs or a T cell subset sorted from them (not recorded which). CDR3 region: CASSLGGGYYEQYV. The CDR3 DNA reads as TGTGCCAGCAGCTTGGGAGGGGGCTACTACGAGCAGTACGTC.